These 14 T cell receptor beta chains were sequenced from one sample in a study of a mutant IDH1 vaccine in newly diagnosed glioma. Regarding time point: week 23, last vaccination. One vaccine dose held 300 ug of mutant IDH1 20-mer peptide and came with topical imiquimod. Generated by immunoSEQ multiplex PCR, the TCRdb table keeps only in-frame clones and is missing some. The table includes roughly 40,000 clones, roughly 90% detected once. These receptors are not linked to any known antigen. Sequencing used PBMCs, obtained from a glioma patient whose treatment included an IDH1 peptide vaccine. All receptors come from a man aged 50 to 59 with glioma.

The chain joins TRBV5-1 to TRBJ2-5; 7 bases are a match to TRBD2. There are 18 residues in the CDR3. Germline V gives CDR1 SGHRS, CDR2 YFSETQ. The V segment lost 4 bases and the J segment 2 bases; nucleotides outside the gene matches: 17. CDR3 residues: CASSPGGGSGGIQETQYF. CDR3 in DNA: TGCGCCAGCAGCCCGGGGGGTGGATCAGGAGGGATACAAGAGACCCAGTACTTC.

The V call is TRBV2, the J call TRBJ1-1; D call uncertain. The V end was cut by 4 bases, the J end by 4 bases, with 7 bases between. Germline V gene lookup returns CDR1 SNHLY and CDR2 FYNNEI. The CDR3 extends over 12 amino acids. The CDR3 region has the DNA TGTGCCAGCAGTGTTTTGGGCACTGAAGCTTTCTTT. It encodes CASSVLGTEAFF.

This rearrangement joins TRBV19 to TRBJ2-2; D is unclear. The V gene lost 1 base and the J gene lost 6 bases, with 9 bases spanning the gap. This CDR3 spans 14 amino acids. Germline CDR1 is LNHDA and CDR2 is SQIVND (reference sequence). The CDR3 here is CASSIGQASGELFF. The CDR3 DNA reads as TGTGCCAGTAGTATAGGGCAGGCTTCCGGGGAGCTGTTTTTT.

V usage is TRBV5-6 and J usage is TRBJ1-2; 9 nucleotides align to TRBD1. The junction had 4 bases not matched to a gene; V was cut back by 4 bases and J by 3 bases. CDR1 and CDR2 (germline): SGHDT, YYEEEE. This CDR3 region has 14 residues. The DNA for the CDR3 is TGTGCCAGCAGCGAGGGACAGGGCGACTATGGCTACACCTTC. Protein: CASSEGQGDYGYTF.

V and J are TRBV5-4 and TRBJ2-2; no clear D. The CDR3 loop spans 15 amino acids. From germline, CDR1 is SGHNT and CDR2 YYREEE (reference sequence). V was cut by 2 bases and J by 0 bases, with 8 bases left in between. CDR3 in amino acids: CASSLVTPNTGELFF. Here the CDR3 DNA reads TGTGCCAGCAGCTTAGTGACACCGAACACCGGGGAGCTGTTTTTT. The variable domain in full, completed from reference TRBV5-4 and TRBJ2-2, reads ETGVTQSPTHLIKTRGQQVTLRCSSQSGHNTVSWYQQALGQGPQFIFQYYREEENGRGNFPPRFSGLQFPNYSSELNVNALELDDSALYLCASSLVTPNTGELFFGEGSRLTVL.

The V gene is TRBV9, the J gene TRBJ2-5; D might be TRBD1 (6 bases). The CDR3 is 16 residues long. Germline loops: CDR1 SGDLS, CDR2 YYNGEE. Trimming removed 2 bases from V and 5 bases from J, with 19 bases in between. This chain's CDR3 is CASSVLGTPKGETQYF. For the CDR3, the DNA is TGTGCCAGCAGCGTGCTCGGGACACCCAAGGGGGAGACCCAGTACTTC.

The chain recombines TRBV2 with TRBJ1-1; maybe TRBD1 (6 bases). The CDR3 totals 12 residues. Trimming shortened V by 6 bases and J by 8 bases, and 13 bases separated the two germline ends. Germline V gene lookup returns CDR1 SNHLY and CDR2 FYNNEI. DNA of the CDR3: TGTGCCAGCAGCCCCGTCCAGGGGGAAGCTTTCTTT. It codes for CASSPVQGEAFF.

The rearrangement links TRBV7-9 to TRBJ1-5; unclear D gene. The CDR3 is 14 residues long. Germline lookup yields CDR1 SEHNR and CDR2 FQNEAQ (reference sequence). Trimming took off 5 bases at V and 5 bases at J, with 13 bases between the two ends. The CDR3 loop is CASSGRRGDQPQHF. CDR3 bases: TGTGCCAGCAGCGGGCGACGGGGAGATCAGCCCCAGCATTTT.

The chain carries TRBV7-9 and TRBJ2-3; D gene ambiguous. Germline V gene lookup returns CDR1 SEHNR and CDR2 FQNEAQ (reference sequence). V shed 1 base and J shed 0 bases, with 8 bases lying between them. The CDR3 runs to 15 residues. CDR3 sequence: CASSLEAGSTDTQYF. The CDR3 DNA is TGTGCCAGCAGCTTAGAGGCAGGAAGCACAGATACGCAGTATTTT.

The chain couples TRBV6-7 to TRBJ1-5, with 11 nucleotides matching TRBD1. TRBV6-7 is placed among ORFs of uncertain function. Germline trimming cut 0 bases from V and 0 bases from J; bases unmatched to any gene: 13. The CDR3 is made up of 21 amino acids. The CDR3 DNA is TGTGCCAGCAGTTACTCGACATTCAGCCTGGGACAGGGGGATAGCAATCAGCCCCAGCATTTT. Amino acid sequence: CASSYSTFSLGQGDSNQPQHF.

The chain uses TRBV6-6 and TRBJ1-1, with a possible D match to TRBD1 (6 bases). V was cut by 2 bases and J by 2 bases, with 12 bases left in between. There are 15 residues in the CDR3. The germline CDR1 and CDR2 sequences are MNHNY and SVGAGI (reference sequence). The CDR3 DNA reads TGTGCCAGCAGTTACGGGTGGACAGTCAACACTGAAGCTTTCTTT. Its translation: CASSYGWTVNTEAFF.

CDR3 region: CASSDRGQGSGNQPQHF. CDR3 DNA sequence: TGTGCCAGCAGTGATAGGGGGCAAGGTAGCGGCAATCAGCCCCAGCATTTT. V usage is TRBV6-1 and J usage is TRBJ1-5; TRBD1 aligns across 7 bases. V lost 3 bases, J lost 2 bases, and 10 bases stayed unmatched. The CDR3 sequence is 17 residues long. The germline CDR1 and CDR2 sequences are MNHNS and SASEGT.

The gene calls are TRBV2 and TRBJ2-7; D is unresolved. CDR1 is SNHLY, CDR2 FYNNEI, per germline. V was shortened by 1 base and J by 3 bases, with 16 bases between the two germline ends. The CDR3 is made up of 16 amino acids. For the CDR3, the DNA is TGTGCCAGCAGTGAAGGGTTCACCTCTGGAGTCTACGAGCAGTACTTC. This sequence encodes CASSEGFTSGVYEQYF. Using reference TRBV2 and TRBJ2-7 for the parts outside the CDR3, the full variable domain is EPEVTQTPSHQVTQMGQEVILRCVPISNHLYFYWYRQILGQKVEFLVSFYNNEISEKSEIFDDQFSVERPDGSNFTLKIRSTKLEDSAMYFCASSEGFTSGVYEQYFGPGTRLTVT.

The CDR3 nucleotides are TGTGCCAGCACTCCCCTGGGCCTAGATACGCAGTATTTT. This gives the protein CASTPLGLDTQYF. This sequence joins TRBV6-5 and TRBJ2-3; D is undetermined. This CDR3 is 13 amino acids long. In germline, CDR1 is MNHEY, CDR2 SVGAGI. V was pared by 7 bases and J by 5 bases, with 13 bases between.